Listed below are T cell receptor beta chains from one sample, sequenced in a study of blood T cell repertoires in COVID-19. Profiled with immunoSEQ multiplex PCR; TCRdb holds only in-frame clones, not every one. This repertoire shows about 220,000 clones, around 84% found once; its top ten account for 4% to 6%. Sequenced: peripheral blood. All receptors derive from an older woman who had recovered from COVID-19. The CDR3 runs from the conserved cysteine through the conserved F or W. A row's size may be missing; if present it is once, few, many or a size class.

cdr3_aa v_call clone_size
CASSSAGLGNTIYF TRBV5-4 .
CASSLQNTGELFF TRBV11-2 .
CASTSPGLAGGSTDTQYF TRBV2 .
CASSFVGNGGNEQFF TRBV7-2 .
CASSQEEGAGTYEQYF TRBV4-3 .
CASSSYTMNTEAFF TRBV7-8 .
CASSCSGGKVTDTQYF TRBV12-1 .
CASSFWRTSGNYPAIVQYF TRBV7-9 few
CASSQPRDRGYEQYF TRBV4-1 .
CASSLYYNEQFF TRBV5-4 .
CASSLGRPTEAFF TRBV5-5 once
CASSLRVADTDTQYF TRBV7-3 .
CSASSSGGVDTGELFF TRBV20-1 .
CASSQDYRGGNNQPQHF TRBV4-2 few
CASSSTDRQPDTQYF TRBV7-9 .
CAIRQISTDTQYF TRBV10-3 .
CASSLGQGEAGELFF TRBV5-1 .
CASMDLGGAQQPQHF TRBV6-6 .
CASSLARGRGGANSPNEKLFF TRBV7-2 .
CASDRVGGRGAFF TRBV6-5 once
CASNSGRGQYNEQFF TRBV2 few
CASSQERGLGYGYTF TRBV3-1/TRBV3-2 .
CASSSTGNSNQPQHF TRBV5-1 .
CASSTGTVYGYTF TRBV6-5 .
CASTQAHYEQFF TRBV5-5 .
CASSYGDIGPYEQYF TRBV6-6 .
CATSRDEAGINSPLHF TRBV15 .
CASSGRWGDREAKNIQYF TRBV2 once
CASSLAAGAYNEQFF TRBV5-1 .
CASSLSGDIDTQYF TRBV6-2/TRBV6-3 .
CASSLAESGGIGELFF TRBV5-4 few
CASSSKGDPYEQYF TRBV11-3 .
CASSQTGGRAYEQYF TRBV4-2 .
CASSLATGANTEAFF TRBV5-1 few
CASSLPGGEQFF TRBV5-4 .
CASSLGEGQSSNYGYTF TRBV5-8 .
CASSQEGDGPNSPLHF TRBV4-2 .
CASSQFTSGDDEQFF TRBV14 once
CASSPTGGGETQYF TRBV9 few
CASSRSTGILYGYTF TRBV27 .
CASSRRREYGYTF TRBV19 .
CASSEGTSGGQETQYF TRBV2 .
CASSLRRPGLAKNIQYF TRBV5-8 .
CASSQDQGPMNTEAFF TRBV4-1 .
CASSWGDRAYSYEQYF TRBV5-1 .
CASSQSRDSQYF TRBV3-1/TRBV3-2 .
CASTPGTGVYEQYF TRBV27 .
CATSRGGTEISLHF TRBV15 .
CASTSTGSTEAFF TRBV4-1 .
CASSFGTGSTGELFF TRBV7-9 .
CASSQWPLQGRPDTQYF TRBV3-1/TRBV3-2 once
CASSLTGVLGELFF TRBV25-1 .
CASSPRGTGGNEQYF TRBV7-9 few
CASSQRRWTGVGYTF TRBV16 .
CASSMVIWSLAGGRRSQGANVLTF TRBV19 .
CASSYYRHQFF TRBV2 .
CASSPYGGGTSTDTQYF TRBV3-1/TRBV3-2 .
CASTPPGSTDTQYF TRBV7-9 .
CASSATGLSYNEQFF TRBV19 .
CACWREKAYGYTF TRBV30 .